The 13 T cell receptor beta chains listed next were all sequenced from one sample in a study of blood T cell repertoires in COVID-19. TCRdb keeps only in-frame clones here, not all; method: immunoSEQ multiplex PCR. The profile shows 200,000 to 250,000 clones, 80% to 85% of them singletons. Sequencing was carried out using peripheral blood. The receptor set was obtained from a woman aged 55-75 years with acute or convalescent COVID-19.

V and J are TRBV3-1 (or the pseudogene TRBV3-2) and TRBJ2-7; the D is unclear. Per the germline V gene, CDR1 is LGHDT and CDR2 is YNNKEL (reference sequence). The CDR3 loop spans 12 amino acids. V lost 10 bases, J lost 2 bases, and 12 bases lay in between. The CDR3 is CATLRVPYEQYF. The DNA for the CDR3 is TGTGCCACTCTCCGGGTCCCCTACGAGCAGTACTTC.

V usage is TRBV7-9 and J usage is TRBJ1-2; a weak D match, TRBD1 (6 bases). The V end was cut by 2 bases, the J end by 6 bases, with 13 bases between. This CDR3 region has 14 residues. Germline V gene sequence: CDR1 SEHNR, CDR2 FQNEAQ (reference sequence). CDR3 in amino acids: CASSLIQGSHGYTF. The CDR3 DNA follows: TGTGCCAGCAGCTTAATACAGGGAAGTCATGGCTACACCTTC.

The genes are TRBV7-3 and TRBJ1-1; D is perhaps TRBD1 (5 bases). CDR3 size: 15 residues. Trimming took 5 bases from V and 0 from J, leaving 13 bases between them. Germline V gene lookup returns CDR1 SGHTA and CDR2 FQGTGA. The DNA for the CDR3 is TGTGCCAGCAGCCTGGGGTGGGGCATGAACACTGAAGCTTTCTTT. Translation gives CASSLGWGMNTEAFF.

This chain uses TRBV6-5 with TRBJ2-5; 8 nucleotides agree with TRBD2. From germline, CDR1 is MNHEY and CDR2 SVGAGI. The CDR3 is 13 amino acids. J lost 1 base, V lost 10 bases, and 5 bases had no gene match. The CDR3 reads CATGGTSQETQYF. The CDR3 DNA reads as TGTGCCACCGGAGGGACTAGCCAAGAGACCCAGTACTTC.

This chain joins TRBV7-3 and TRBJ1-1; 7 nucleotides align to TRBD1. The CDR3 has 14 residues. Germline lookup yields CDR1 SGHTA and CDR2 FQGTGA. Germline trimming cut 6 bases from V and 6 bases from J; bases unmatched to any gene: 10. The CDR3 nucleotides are TGTGCCAGCAGAAGGGACAGCTTATCGGCTGAAGCTTTCTTT. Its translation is CASRRDSLSAEAFF.

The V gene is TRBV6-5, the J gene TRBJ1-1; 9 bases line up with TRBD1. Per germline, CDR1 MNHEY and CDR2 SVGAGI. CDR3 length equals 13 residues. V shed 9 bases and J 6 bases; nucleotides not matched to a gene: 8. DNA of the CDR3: TGTGCCAGTCAAGGGACAGGGATGGCTGAAGCTTTCTTT. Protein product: CASQGTGMAEAFF.

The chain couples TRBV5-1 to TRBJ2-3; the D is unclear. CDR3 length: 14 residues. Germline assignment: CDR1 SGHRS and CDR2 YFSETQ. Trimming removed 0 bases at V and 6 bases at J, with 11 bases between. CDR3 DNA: TGCGCCAGCAGCTTGGGTCCCGGAGTGGATACGCAGTATTTT. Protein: CASSLGPGVDTQYF.

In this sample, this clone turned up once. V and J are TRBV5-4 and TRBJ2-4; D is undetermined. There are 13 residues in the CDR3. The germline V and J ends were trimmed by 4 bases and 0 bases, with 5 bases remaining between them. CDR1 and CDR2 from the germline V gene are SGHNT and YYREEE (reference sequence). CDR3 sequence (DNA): TGTGCCAGCAGCGCCAGAGCCAAAAACATTCAGTACTTC. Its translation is CASSARAKNIQYF.

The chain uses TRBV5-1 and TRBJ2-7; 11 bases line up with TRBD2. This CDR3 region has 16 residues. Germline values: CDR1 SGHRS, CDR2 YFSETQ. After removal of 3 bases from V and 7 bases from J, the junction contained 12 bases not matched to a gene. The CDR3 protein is CASSSTGLAAPREQYF. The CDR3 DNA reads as TGCGCCAGCAGCTCTACGGGACTAGCGGCCCCCCGGGAGCAGTACTTC.

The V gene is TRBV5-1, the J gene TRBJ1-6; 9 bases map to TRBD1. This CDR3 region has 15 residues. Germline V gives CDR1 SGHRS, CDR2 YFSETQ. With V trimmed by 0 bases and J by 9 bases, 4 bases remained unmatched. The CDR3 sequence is CASSLATGGGSPLHF. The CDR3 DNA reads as TGCGCCAGCAGCTTGGCGACAGGGGGAGGTTCACCCCTCCACTTT.

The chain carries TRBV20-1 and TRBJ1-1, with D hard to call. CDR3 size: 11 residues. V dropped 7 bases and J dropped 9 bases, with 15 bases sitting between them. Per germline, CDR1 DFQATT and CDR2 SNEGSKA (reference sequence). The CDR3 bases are TGCAGTGTTAATGTTGGGCAGAAAGCTTTCTTT. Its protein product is CSVNVGQKAFF.

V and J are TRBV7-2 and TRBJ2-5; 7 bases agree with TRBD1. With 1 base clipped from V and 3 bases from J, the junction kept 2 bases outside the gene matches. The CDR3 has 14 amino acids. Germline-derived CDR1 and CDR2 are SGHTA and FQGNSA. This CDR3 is CASSLGQGKETQYF. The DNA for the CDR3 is TGTGCCAGCAGCTTAGGACAGGGCAAAGAGACCCAGTACTTC.

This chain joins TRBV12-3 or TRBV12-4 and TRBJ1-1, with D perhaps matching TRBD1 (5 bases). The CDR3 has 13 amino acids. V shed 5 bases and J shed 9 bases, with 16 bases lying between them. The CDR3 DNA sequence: TGTGCCAGCAGTCATCGACAGTACGGTCAAGCTTTCTTT. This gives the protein CASSHRQYGQAFF.